This TCR beta chain was obtained from a study of siplizumab effects on memory and regulatory T cells. Study background: Run as pairs, the mixed lymphocyte reactions received siplizumab at 0.95 to 1 ug/mL or no drug.

Sequencing used immunoSEQ multiplex PCR; TCRdb keeps in-frame clones, though not all of them. Of some 2,900 clones in the sample, under 55% are singletons; the top ten hold less than 6.5%. Study-wide points: To unstimulated subsets, only a minor fraction of alloreactive clones could be mapped. Siplizumab gave mappable alloreactive CD4+ clones an average Treg-derived fraction of about 69%, against around 30% in controls.

Germline V gene sequence: CDR1 GTSNPN, CDR2 SVGIG (reference sequence). Trimming shortened V by 0 bases and J by 8 bases, and 14 bases separated the two germline ends. The CDR3 extends over 13 amino acids. A 37°C coculture lasting approximately 6 days was applied to the mixed lymphocyte reaction cells. Responder PBMCs received a CFSE label and stimulator PBMCs a Violet Dye label, and the cells were mixed 1:1. Regarding this clone: Its antigen is not known.

The sequenced sample was CFSE-low (dividing) CD4+ T cells sorted from an allogeneic mixed lymphocyte reaction. The J gene is TRBJ2-7, the V gene TRBV30; perhaps D is TRBD1 or TRBD2 (5 bases each). The receptor comes from a human donor in good health; the cells came from an allogeneic mixed lymphocyte reaction. The CDR3 sequence: CAWSVGREPQQYF. CDR3 nucleotide sequence: TGTGCCTGGAGTGTGGGCAGGGAGCCTCAGCAGTACTTC.